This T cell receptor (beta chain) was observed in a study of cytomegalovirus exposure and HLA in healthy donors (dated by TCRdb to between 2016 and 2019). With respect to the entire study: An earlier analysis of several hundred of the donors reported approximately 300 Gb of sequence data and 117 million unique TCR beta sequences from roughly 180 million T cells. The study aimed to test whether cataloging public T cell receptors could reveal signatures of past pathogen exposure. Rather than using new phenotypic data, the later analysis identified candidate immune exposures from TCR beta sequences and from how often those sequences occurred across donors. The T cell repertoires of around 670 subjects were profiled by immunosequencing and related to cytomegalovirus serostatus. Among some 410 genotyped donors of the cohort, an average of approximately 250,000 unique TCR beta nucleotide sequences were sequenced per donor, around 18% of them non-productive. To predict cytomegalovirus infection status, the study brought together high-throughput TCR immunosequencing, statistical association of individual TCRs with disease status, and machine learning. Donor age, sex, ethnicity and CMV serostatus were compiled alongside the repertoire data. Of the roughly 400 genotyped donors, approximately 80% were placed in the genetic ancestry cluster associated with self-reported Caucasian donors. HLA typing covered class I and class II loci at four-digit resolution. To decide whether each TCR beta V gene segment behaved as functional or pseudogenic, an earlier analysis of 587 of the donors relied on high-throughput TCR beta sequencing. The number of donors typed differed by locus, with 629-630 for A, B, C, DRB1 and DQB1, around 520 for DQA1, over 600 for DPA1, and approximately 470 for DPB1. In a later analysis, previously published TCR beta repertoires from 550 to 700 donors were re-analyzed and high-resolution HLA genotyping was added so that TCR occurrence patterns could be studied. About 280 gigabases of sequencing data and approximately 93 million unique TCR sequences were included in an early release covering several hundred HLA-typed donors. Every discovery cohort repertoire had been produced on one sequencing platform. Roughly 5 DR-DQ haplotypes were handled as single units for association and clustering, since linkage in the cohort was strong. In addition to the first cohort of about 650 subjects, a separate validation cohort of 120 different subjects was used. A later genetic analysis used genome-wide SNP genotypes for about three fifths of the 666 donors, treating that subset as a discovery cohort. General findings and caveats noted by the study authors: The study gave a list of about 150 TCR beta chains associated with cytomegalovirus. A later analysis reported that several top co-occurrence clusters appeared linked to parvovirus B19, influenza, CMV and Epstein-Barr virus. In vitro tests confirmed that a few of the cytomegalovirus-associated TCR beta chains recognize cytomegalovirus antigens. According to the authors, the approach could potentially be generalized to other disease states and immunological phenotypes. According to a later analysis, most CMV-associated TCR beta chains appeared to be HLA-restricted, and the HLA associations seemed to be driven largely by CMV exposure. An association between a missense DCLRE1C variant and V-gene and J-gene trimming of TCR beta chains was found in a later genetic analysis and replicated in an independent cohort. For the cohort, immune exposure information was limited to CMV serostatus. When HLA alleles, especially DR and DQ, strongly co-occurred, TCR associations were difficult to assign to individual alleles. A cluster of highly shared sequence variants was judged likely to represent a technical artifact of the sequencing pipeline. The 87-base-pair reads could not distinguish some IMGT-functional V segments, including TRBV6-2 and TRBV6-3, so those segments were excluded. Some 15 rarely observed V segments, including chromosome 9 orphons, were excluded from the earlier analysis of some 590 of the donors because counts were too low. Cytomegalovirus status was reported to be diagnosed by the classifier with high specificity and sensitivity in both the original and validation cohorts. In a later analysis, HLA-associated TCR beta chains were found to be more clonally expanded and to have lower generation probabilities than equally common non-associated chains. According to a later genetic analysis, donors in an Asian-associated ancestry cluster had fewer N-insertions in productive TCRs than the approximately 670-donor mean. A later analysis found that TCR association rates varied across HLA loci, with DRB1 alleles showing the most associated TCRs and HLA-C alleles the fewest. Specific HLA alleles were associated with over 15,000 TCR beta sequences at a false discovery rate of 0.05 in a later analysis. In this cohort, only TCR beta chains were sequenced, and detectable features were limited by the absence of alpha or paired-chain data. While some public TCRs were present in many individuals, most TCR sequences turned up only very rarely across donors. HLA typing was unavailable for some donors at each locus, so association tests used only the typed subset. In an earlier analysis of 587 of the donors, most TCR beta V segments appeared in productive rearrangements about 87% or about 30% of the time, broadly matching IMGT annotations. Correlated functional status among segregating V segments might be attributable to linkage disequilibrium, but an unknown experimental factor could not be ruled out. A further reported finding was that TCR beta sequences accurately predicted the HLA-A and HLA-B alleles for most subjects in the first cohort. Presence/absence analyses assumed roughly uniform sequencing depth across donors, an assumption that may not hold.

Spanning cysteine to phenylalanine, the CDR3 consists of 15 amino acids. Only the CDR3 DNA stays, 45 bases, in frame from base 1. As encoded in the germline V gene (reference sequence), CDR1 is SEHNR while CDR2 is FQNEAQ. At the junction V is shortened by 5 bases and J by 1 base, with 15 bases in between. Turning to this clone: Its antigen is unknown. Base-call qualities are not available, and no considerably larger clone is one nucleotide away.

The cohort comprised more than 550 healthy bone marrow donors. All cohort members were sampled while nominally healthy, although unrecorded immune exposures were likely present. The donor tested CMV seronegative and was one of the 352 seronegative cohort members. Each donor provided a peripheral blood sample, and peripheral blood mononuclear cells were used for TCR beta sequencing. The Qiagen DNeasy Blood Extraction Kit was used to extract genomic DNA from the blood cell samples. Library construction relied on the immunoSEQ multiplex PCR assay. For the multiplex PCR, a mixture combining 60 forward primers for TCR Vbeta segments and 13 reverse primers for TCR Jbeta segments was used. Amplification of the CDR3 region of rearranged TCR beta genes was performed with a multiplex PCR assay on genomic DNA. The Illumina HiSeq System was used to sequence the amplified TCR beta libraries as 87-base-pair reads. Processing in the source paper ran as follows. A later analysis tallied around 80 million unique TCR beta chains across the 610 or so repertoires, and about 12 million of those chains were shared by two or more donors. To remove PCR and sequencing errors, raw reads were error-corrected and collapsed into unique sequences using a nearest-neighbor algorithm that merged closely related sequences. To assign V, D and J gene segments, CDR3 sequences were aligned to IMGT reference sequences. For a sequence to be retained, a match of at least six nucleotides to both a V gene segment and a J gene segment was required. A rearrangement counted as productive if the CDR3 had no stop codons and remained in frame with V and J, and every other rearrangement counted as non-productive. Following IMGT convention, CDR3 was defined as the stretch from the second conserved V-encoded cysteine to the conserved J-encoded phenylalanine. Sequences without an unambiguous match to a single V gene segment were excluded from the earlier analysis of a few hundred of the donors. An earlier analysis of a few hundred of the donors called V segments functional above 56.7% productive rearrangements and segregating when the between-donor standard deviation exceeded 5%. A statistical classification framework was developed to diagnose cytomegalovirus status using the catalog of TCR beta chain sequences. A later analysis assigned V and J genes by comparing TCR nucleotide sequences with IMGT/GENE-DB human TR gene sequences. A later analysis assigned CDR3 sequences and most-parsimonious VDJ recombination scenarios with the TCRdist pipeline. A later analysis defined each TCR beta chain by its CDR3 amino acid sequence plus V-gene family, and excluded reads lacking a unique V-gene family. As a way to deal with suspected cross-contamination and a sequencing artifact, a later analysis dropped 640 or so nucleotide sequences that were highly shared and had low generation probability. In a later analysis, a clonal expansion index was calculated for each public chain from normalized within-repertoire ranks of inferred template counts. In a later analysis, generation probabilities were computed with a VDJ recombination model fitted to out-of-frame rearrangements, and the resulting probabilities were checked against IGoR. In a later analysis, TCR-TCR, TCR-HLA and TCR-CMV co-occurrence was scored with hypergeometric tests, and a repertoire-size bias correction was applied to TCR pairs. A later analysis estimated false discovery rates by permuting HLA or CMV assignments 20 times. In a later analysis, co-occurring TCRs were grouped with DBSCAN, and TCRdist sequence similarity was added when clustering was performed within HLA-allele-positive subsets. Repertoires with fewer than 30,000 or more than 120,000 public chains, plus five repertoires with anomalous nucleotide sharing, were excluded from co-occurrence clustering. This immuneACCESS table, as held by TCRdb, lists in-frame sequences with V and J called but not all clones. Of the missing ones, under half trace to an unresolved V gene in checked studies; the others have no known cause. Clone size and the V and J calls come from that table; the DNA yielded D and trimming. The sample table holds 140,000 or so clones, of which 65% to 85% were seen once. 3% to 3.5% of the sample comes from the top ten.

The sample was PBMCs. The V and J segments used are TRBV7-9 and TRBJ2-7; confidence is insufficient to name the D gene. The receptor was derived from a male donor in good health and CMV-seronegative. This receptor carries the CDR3 CASSAPKPSSYEQYF. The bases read TGTGCCAGCAGCGCCCCCAAGCCTTCGTCCTACGAGCAGTACTTC.